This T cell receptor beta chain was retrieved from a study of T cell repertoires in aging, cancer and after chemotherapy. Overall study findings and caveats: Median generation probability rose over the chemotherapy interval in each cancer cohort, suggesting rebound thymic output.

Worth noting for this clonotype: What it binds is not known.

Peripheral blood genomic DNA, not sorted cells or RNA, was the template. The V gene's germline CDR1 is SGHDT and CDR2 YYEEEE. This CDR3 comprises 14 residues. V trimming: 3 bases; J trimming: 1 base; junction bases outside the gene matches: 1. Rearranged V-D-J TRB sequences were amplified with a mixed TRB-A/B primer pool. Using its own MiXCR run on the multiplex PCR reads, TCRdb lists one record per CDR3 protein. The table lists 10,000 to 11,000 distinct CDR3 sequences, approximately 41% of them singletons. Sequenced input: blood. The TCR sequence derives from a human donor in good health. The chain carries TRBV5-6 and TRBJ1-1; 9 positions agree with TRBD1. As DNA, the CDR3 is TGTGCCAGCAGCTGGACAGGGGCGAACACTGAAGCTTTCTTT. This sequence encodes CASSWTGANTEAFF.